These T cell receptor beta chains were read from a single sample in a study of identifying expanded T cells in peripheral blood. Some clones are missing from TCRdb's copy, which holds only in-frame ones; the method was immunoSEQ multiplex PCR. The sample includes some 90,000 clones, about 90% of them seen just once. The sequencing input was blood. Receptor source: a person aged 18 to 70 in good health. The CDR3 runs from the conserved cysteine through the conserved F or W. A D gene is named only where the DNA matches it firmly. The listing skips clone size in some rows; elsewhere it reads once, few, many or a size class.

J gene: TRBJ1-2; D gene: TRBD1; V gene: TRBV4-3; clone size: .; CDR3 length: 15; CDR3 protein: CASSLNRGGLYGYTF; CDR3 DNA: TGCGCCAGCAGCCTCAACAGGGGGGGACTCTATGGCTACACCTTC
J gene: TRBJ2-7; D gene: TRBD1; V gene: TRBV27; clone size: .; CDR3 length: 16; CDR3 protein: CASSLSGQGRSYEQYF; CDR3 DNA: TGTGCCAGCAGTTTGTCCGGACAGGGGCGTTCCTACGAGCAGTACTTC
J gene: TRBJ1-1; D gene: .; V gene: TRBV5-1; clone size: few; CDR3 length: 14; CDR3 protein: CASSLAGENTEAFF; CDR3 DNA: TGCGCCAGCAGCTTGGCCGGTGAGAACACTGAAGCTTTCTTT
J gene: TRBJ2-5; D gene: TRBD1; V gene: TRBV25-1; clone size: .; CDR3 length: 15; CDR3 protein: CASSGTGRPQETQYF; CDR3 DNA: TGTGCCAGCAGTGGGACAGGGAGGCCACAAGAGACCCAGTACTTC
J gene: TRBJ1-4; D gene: TRBD1; V gene: TRBV7-2; clone size: .; CDR3 length: 15; CDR3 protein: CASSLTLGGGGKLFF; CDR3 DNA: TGTGCCAGCAGCTTGACCCTAGGGGGCGGCGGAAAACTGTTTTTT
J gene: TRBJ1-1; D gene: .; V gene: TRBV6-7; clone size: .; CDR3 length: 14; CDR3 protein: CASSFGGLTTEAFF; CDR3 DNA: TGTGCCAGCAGTTTCGGGGGGCTTACCACTGAAGCTTTCTTT
J gene: TRBJ1-2; D gene: .; V gene: TRBV5-4; clone size: once; CDR3 length: 14; CDR3 protein: CASTSAKGNYGYTF; CDR3 DNA: TGTGCCAGCACCAGTGCCAAGGGGAACTATGGCTACACCTTC
J gene: TRBJ1-1; D gene: .; V gene: TRBV6-6; clone size: .; CDR3 length: 12; CDR3 protein: CASSYPGAEAFF; CDR3 DNA: TGTGCCAGCAGTTACCCCGGGGCCGAAGCTTTCTTT
J gene: TRBJ2-1; D gene: .; V gene: TRBV5-4; clone size: .; CDR3 length: 17; CDR3 protein: CASSLKSRGTLYNEQFF; CDR3 DNA: TGTGCCAGCAGCTTAAAGTCGCGGGGTACCCTTTACAATGAGCAGTTCTTC
J gene: TRBJ1-5; D gene: .; V gene: TRBV19; clone size: few; CDR3 length: 12; CDR3 protein: CASSTPYQPQHF; CDR3 DNA: TGTGCCAGTAGTACCCCATATCAGCCCCAGCATTTT
J gene: TRBJ1-1; D gene: .; V gene: TRBV5-1; clone size: few; CDR3 length: 13; CDR3 protein: CASSQEQGAEAFF; CDR3 DNA: TGCGCCAGCAGCCAAGAACAGGGCGCTGAAGCTTTCTTT
J gene: TRBJ1-2; D gene: .; V gene: TRBV27; clone size: once; CDR3 length: 19; CDR3 protein: CASSLTAGSTGALNYGYTF; CDR3 DNA: TGTGCCAGCAGTTTAACAGCCGGAAGTACGGGGGCCTTAAACTATGGCTACACCTTC
J gene: TRBJ1-1; D gene: .; V gene: TRBV6-5; clone size: .; CDR3 length: 13; CDR3 protein: CASSYGQNTEAFF; CDR3 DNA: TGTGCCAGCAGTTACGGCCAGAACACTGAAGCTTTCTTT
J gene: TRBJ2-3; D gene: TRBD2; V gene: TRBV6-4; clone size: .; CDR3 length: 17; CDR3 protein: CASSDSVGGGATDTQYF; CDR3 DNA: TGTGCCAGCAGTGACTCCGTGGGCGGGGGGGCGACAGATACGCAGTATTTT
J gene: TRBJ2-1; D gene: .; V gene: TRBV7-2; clone size: .; CDR3 length: 15; CDR3 protein: CASSFGGSSYNEQFF; CDR3 DNA: TGTGCCAGCAGCTTTGGGGGGTCTTCCTACAATGAGCAGTTCTTC
J gene: TRBJ2-7; D gene: TRBD1; V gene: TRBV27; clone size: .; CDR3 length: 16; CDR3 protein: CASSYAGTGERYEQYF; CDR3 DNA: TGTGCCAGCAGTTATGCCGGGACAGGGGAAAGATACGAGCAGTACTTC
J gene: TRBJ1-6; D gene: .; V gene: TRBV5-6; clone size: medium-sized; CDR3 length: 14; CDR3 protein: CASSLRGHNSPLHF; CDR3 DNA: TGTGCCAGCAGCTTGCGGGGCCATAATTCACCCCTCCACTTT
J gene: TRBJ1-1; D gene: .; V gene: TRBV2; clone size: once; CDR3 length: 14; CDR3 protein: CASSLQGPNTEAFF; CDR3 DNA: TGTGCCAGCAGTTTACAGGGCCCGAACACTGAAGCTTTCTTT
J gene: TRBJ1-4; D gene: .; V gene: TRBV6-6; clone size: few; CDR3 length: 10; CDR3 protein: CASRNEKLFF; CDR3 DNA: TGTGCCAGCAGGAATGAAAAACTGTTTTTT
J gene: TRBJ2-3; D gene: .; V gene: TRBV5-4; clone size: .; CDR3 length: 16; CDR3 protein: CASSSGAFKRTDTQYF; CDR3 DNA: TGTGCCAGCAGCTCAGGGGCTTTCAAGAGAACAGATACGCAGTATTTT
J gene: TRBJ2-3; D gene: .; V gene: TRBV18; clone size: few; CDR3 length: 15; CDR3 protein: CASSPGTYRTDTQYF; CDR3 DNA: TGTGCCAGCTCACCCGGGACTTATCGGACAGATACGCAGTATTTT
J gene: TRBJ2-3; D gene: .; V gene: TRBV5-5; clone size: .; CDR3 length: 19; CDR3 protein: CASSLMFMGRGPSTDTQYF; CDR3 DNA: TGTGCCAGCAGCTTGATGTTTATGGGCAGGGGCCCGAGCACAGATACGCAGTATTTT
J gene: TRBJ1-3; D gene: .; V gene: TRBV19; clone size: .; CDR3 length: 14; CDR3 protein: CASSESGTRNTIYF; CDR3 DNA: TGTGCCAGTAGTGAATCCGGGACAAGAAACACCATATATTTT
J gene: TRBJ2-2; D gene: .; V gene: TRBV7-8; clone size: .; CDR3 length: 14; CDR3 protein: CASSFRGNSGELFF; CDR3 DNA: TGTGCCAGCAGCTTCCGAGGGAACAGCGGGGAGCTGTTTTTT
J gene: TRBJ2-7; D gene: .; V gene: TRBV5-8; clone size: .; CDR3 length: 17; CDR3 protein: CASSFNSAGDQSYEQYF; CDR3 DNA: TGTGCCAGCAGCTTCAACAGTGCAGGGGATCAGTCCTACGAGCAGTACTTC
J gene: TRBJ2-1; D gene: .; V gene: TRBV5-1; clone size: .; CDR3 length: 12; CDR3 protein: CASSSLIQEQFF; CDR3 DNA: TGCGCCAGCAGCTCCCTCATTCAAGAGCAGTTCTTC